This T cell receptor (beta chain) comes out of a study of human T cells and chemical hapten exposure. In the study overall: A 2 cm by 2 cm inner upper arm patch received 2% DPC for sensitization. TCR yields per sample varied mostly from small pooled library volume differences. Study-level points and caveats: TCRs above 1 in 1000 frequency did not change with DPC sensitization.

The time point denotes: patch test 1, 2 weeks after DPC sensitization. Treatment denoted: therapeutic diphenylcyclopropenone sensitization with weekly scalp DPC. Germline values: CDR1 SGHRS, CDR2 YFSETQ. The CDR3 consists of 15 residues. V lost 6 bases and J 4 bases, leaving 16 bases between the germline ends. From the RACE reads, TCRdb called clonotypes with MiXCR, one entry per CDR3 protein. Of around 190,000 distinct CDR3 sequences listed, about a fifth are singletons. As regards this clonotype: Its antigen is unidentified.

The sample consisted of whole blood, taken in connection with sensitization to the hapten diphenylcyclopropenone (DPC). The J gene is TRBJ2-2, the V gene TRBV5-1; D remains ambiguous. The sequence was collected from a woman aged 45-60 years with alopecia areata. Some clones in this sample may be carry-over from other donors' samples. The CDR3 DNA sequence: TGCGCCAGCACATTCGATTCGAGGCGCACCGGGGAGCTGTTTTTT. This gives the protein CASTFDSRRTGELFF. Variable domain in full (rest from reference TRBV5-1 and TRBJ2-2): KAGVTQTPRYLIKTRGQQVTLSCSPISGHRSVSWYQQTPGQGLQFLFEYFSETQRNKGNFPGRFSGRQFSNSRSEMNVSTLELGDSALYLCASTFDSRRTGELFFGEGSRLTVL.